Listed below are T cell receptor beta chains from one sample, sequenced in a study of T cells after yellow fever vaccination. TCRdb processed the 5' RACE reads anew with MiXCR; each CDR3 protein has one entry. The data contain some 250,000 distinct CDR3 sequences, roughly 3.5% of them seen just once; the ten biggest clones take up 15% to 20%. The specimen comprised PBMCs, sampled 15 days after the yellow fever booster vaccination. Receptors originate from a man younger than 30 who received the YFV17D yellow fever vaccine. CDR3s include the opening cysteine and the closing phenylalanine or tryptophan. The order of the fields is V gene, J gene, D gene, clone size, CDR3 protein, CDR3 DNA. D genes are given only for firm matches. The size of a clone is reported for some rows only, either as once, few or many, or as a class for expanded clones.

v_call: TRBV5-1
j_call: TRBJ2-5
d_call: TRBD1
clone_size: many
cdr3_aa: CASSLQGVEETQYF
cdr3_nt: TGCGCCAGCAGCTTGCAGGGGGTCGAAGAGACCCAGTACTTC

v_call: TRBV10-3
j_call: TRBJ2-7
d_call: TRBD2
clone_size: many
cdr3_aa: CAISVPSGASYEQYF
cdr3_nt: TGTGCCATCAGTGTGCCTAGCGGGGCCTCCTACGAGCAGTACTTC

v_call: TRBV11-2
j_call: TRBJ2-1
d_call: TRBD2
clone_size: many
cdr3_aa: CASRMSGGNYNEQFF
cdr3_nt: TGTGCCAGCAGAATGAGCGGGGGGAACTACAATGAGCAGTTCTTC

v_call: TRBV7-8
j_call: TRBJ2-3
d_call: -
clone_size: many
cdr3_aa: CASSPGLGSGVPTNTDTQYF
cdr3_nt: TGTGCCAGCAGCCCCGGATTGGGTAGCGGAGTTCCGACTAACACAGATACGCAGTATTTT

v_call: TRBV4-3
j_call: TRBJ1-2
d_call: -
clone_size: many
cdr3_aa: CASSQDTTGTYGYTF
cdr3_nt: TGCGCCAGCAGCCAAGACACCACAGGGACCTATGGCTACACCTTC

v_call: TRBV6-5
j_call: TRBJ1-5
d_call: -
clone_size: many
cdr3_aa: CASSYWIDQPQHF
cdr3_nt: TGTGCCAGCAGTTATTGGATAGATCAGCCCCAGCATTTT

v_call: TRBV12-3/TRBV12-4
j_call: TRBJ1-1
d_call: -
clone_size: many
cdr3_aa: CASSFLSGGTEAFF
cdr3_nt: TGTGCCAGCAGTTTTCTCTCCGGCGGGACTGAAGCTTTCTTT

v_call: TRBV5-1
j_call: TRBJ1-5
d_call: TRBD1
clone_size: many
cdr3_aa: CASSPMTGVGQPQHF
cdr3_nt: TGCGCCAGCAGCCCTATGACAGGGGTCGGTCAGCCCCAGCATTTT

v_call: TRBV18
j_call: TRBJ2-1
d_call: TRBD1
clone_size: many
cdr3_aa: CASSLGQDNEQFF
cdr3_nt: TGTGCCAGCTCACTGGGACAGGACAATGAGCAGTTCTTC

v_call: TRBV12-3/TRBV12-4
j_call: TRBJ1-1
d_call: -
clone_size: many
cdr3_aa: CASRARKAFF
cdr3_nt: TGTGCCAGCAGGGCCCGAAAAGCTTTCTTT

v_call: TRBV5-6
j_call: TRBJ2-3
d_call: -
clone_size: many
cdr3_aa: CASSLLNTDTQYF
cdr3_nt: TGTGCCAGCAGCTTGCTAAACACAGATACGCAGTATTTT

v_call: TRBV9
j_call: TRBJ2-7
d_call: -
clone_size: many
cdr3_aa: CASSVGAEQYF
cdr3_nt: TGTGCCAGCAGCGTAGGAGCGGAGCAGTACTTC

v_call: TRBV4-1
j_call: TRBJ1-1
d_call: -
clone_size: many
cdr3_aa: CASSQAEGRNTEAFF
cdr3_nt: TGCGCCAGCAGCCAAGCGGAGGGTAGGAACACTGAAGCTTTCTTT

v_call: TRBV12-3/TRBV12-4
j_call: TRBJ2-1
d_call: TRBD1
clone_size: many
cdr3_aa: CASSTRDRGGEQFF
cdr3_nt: TGTGCCAGCAGTACCCGGGACAGGGGAGGCGAGCAGTTCTTC

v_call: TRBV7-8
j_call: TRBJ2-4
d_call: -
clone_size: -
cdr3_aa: CASSPLRVLTTFLAKNIQYF
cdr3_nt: TGTGCCAGCAGCCCCCTGCGAGTCCTGACAACCTTTTTAGCCAAAAACATTCAGTACTTC

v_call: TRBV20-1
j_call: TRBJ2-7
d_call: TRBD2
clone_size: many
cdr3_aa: CSARGTSVNYEQYF
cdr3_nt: TGCAGTGCTAGAGGGACTAGCGTAAATTACGAGCAGTACTTC

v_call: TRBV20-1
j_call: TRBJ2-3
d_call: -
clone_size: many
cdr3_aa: CSADSPGGTDTQYF
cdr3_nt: TGCAGTGCCGACTCCCCAGGGGGGACCGATACGCAGTATTTT

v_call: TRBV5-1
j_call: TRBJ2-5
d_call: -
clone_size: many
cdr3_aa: CASSSGEETQYF
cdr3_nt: TGCGCCAGCAGCTCAGGGGAGGAGACCCAGTACTTC

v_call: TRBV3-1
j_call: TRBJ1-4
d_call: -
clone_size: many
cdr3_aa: CASSRGGEKLFF
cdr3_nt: TGTGCCAGCAGCCGTGGAGGTGAAAAACTGTTTTTT

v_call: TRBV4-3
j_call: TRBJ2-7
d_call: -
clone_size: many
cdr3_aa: CASSQRDSPTYEQYF
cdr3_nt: TGCGCCAGCAGCCAGCGGGACTCCCCCACCTACGAGCAGTACTTC

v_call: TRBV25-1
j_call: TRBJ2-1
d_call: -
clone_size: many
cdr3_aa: CASSEIGLTYNEQFF
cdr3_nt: TGTGCCAGCAGTGAAATAGGGTTGACCTACAATGAGCAGTTCTTC

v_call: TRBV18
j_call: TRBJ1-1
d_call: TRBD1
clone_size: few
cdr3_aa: CASSPVPGQGPIDTEAFF
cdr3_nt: TGTGCCAGCTCACCCGTCCCGGGACAGGGGCCGATAGACACTGAAGCTTTCTTT

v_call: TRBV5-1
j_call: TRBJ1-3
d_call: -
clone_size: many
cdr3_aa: CASSLETDPRATIYF
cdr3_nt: TGCGCCAGCAGCTTGGAGACAGACCCCCGTGCAACCATATATTTT

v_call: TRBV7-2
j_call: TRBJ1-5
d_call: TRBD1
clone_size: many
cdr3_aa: CASSTGQGNNQPQHF
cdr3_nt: TGTGCCAGCAGCACGGGACAGGGGAACAATCAGCCCCAGCATTTT

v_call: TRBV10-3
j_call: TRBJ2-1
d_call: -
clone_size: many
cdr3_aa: CADRRGGTGVHEQFF
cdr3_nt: TGTGCCGACCGAAGGGGAGGGACAGGCGTCCATGAGCAGTTCTTC

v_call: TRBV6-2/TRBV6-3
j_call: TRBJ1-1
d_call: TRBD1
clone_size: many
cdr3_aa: CASSTETGTGGNTEAFF
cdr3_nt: TGTGCCAGCAGTACCGAAACGGGGACAGGGGGGAACACTGAAGCTTTCTTT

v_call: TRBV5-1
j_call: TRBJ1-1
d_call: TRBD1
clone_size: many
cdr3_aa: CASSPWTGAPNTEAFF
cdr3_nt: TGCGCCAGCAGCCCGTGGACAGGGGCGCCGAACACTGAAGCTTTCTTT

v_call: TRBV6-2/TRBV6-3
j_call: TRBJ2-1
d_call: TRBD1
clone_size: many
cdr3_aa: CASSYGGGQGDNEQFF
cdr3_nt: TGTGCCAGCAGTTACGGTGGGGGACAGGGGGACAATGAGCAGTTCTTC

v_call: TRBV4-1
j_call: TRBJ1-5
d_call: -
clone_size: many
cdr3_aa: CASSHLLGEGRQPQHF
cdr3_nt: TGCGCCAGCAGCCACCTACTCGGGGAAGGGAGACAGCCCCAGCATTTT

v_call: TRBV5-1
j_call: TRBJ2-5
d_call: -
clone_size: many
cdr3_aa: CASSLGRQETQYF
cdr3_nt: TGCGCCAGCAGCTTGGGCAGGCAAGAGACCCAGTACTTC

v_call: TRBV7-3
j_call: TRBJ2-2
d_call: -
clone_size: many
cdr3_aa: CASSLTFPGRNTGELFF
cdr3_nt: TGTGCCAGCAGCTTAACGTTCCCGGGGCGGAACACCGGGGAGCTGTTTTTT

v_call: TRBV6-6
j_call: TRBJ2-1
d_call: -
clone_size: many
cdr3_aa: CASSYGLNEYNEQFF
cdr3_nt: TGTGCCAGCAGTTACGGGTTAAACGAGTACAATGAGCAGTTCTTC

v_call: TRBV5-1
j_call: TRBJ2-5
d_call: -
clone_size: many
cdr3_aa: CASSLVPGGETQYF
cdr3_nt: TGCGCCAGCAGCTTGGTACCAGGAGGGGAGACCCAGTACTTC

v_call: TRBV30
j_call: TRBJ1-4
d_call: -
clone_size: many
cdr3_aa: CAWNPPQGLGKKLFF
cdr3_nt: TGTGCCTGGAACCCGCCACAGGGTTTGGGGAAAAAACTGTTTTTT

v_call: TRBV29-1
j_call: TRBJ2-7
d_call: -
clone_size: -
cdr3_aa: CSVVSLTDYEQYF
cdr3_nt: TGCAGCGTTGTATCCCTCACCGATTACGAGCAGTACTTC

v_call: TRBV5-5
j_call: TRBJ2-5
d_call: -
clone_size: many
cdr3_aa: CASSFALPEETQYF
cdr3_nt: TGTGCCAGCAGCTTTGCGCTCCCTGAAGAGACCCAGTACTTC

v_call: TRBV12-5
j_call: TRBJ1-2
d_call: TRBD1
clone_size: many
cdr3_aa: CASGVTPGTVYGYTF
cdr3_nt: TGTGCTAGTGGCGTAACCCCCGGGACAGTCTATGGCTACACCTTC

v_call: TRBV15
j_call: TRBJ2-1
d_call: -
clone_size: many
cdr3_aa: CATSRAAPNEQFF
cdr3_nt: TGTGCCACCAGCAGAGCTGCCCCAAATGAGCAGTTCTTC

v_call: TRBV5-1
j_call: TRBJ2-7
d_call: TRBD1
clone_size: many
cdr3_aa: CASSRRRDRVDEQYF
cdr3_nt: TGCGCCAGCAGCCGACGTCGGGACAGGGTAGACGAGCAGTACTTC

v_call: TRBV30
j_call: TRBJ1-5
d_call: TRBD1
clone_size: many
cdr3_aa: CAWGQGMVGNQPQHF
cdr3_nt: TGTGCCTGGGGACAGGGGATGGTGGGCAATCAGCCCCAGCATTTT

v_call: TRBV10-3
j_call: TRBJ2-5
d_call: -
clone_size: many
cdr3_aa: CAIRERETQYF
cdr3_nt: TGTGCCATCAGGGAGCGGGAGACCCAGTACTTC

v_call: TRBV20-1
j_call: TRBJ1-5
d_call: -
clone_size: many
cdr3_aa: CSAGILGGNQPQHF
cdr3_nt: TGCAGTGCTGGGATACTAGGGGGCAATCAGCCCCAGCATTTT

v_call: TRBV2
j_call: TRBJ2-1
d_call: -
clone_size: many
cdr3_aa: CASSPRHEQFF
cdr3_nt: TGTGCCAGCAGCCCCCGTCATGAGCAGTTCTTC

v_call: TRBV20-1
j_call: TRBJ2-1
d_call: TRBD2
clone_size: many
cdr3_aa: CSASRRGGRREQFF
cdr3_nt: TGCAGTGCTAGTAGGCGGGGGGGCCGTCGTGAGCAGTTCTTC

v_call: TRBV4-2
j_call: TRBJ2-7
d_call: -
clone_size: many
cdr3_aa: CASSLTKGPYEQYF
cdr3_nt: TGTGCCAGCAGCTTGACCAAGGGCCCCTACGAGCAGTACTTC

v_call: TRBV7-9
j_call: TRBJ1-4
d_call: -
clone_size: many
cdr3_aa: CASSRGRFNEKLFF
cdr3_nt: TGTGCCAGCAGCCGAGGACGGTTTAATGAAAAACTGTTTTTT

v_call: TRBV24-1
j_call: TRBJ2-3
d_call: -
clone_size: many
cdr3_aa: CAIEGTSTDTQYF
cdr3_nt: TGTGCCATCGAGGGTACGAGCACAGATACGCAGTATTTT

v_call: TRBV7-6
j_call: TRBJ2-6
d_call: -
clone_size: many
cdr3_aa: CATSRPGANVLTF
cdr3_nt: TGTGCCACATCCCGTCCTGGGGCCAACGTCCTGACTTTC

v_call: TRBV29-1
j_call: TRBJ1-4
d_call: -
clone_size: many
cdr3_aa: CSVEVGLREKLFF
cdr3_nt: TGCAGCGTTGAAGTGGGATTACGTGAAAAACTGTTTTTT

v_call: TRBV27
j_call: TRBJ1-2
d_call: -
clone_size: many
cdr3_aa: CASSSAGPRFGYTF
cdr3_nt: TGTGCCAGCAGTTCCGCGGGGCCAAGGTTCGGCTACACCTTC

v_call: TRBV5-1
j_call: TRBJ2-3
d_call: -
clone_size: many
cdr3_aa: CASSLPGKDTQYF
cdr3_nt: TGCGCCAGCAGCTTGCCAGGCAAAGATACGCAGTATTTT

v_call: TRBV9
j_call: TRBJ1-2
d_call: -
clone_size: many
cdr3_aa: CASSAGKNYGYTF
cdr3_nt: TGTGCCAGCAGCGCGGGCAAGAACTATGGCTACACCTTC

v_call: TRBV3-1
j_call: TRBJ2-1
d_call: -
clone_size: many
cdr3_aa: CASSQEWDSSYNEQFF
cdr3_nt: TGTGCCAGCAGCCAAGAATGGGACTCCTCCTACAATGAGCAGTTCTTC